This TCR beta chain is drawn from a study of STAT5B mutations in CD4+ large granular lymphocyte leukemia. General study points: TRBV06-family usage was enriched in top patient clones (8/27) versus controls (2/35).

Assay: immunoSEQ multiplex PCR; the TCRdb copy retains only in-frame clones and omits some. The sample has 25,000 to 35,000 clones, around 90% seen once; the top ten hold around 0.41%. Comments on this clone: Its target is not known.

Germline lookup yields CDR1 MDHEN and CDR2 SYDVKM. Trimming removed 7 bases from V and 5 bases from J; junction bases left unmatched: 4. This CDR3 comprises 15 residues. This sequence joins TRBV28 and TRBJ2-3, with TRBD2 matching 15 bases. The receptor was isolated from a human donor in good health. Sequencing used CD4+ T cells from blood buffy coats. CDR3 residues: CASTKGLAGGDTQYF. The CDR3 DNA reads TGTGCCAGCACCAAGGGACTAGCGGGAGGAGATACGCAGTATTTT.